This T cell receptor beta chain derives from a study of CD8 T cells in ankylosing spondylitis. Notes on the study in general: The clones that were linked to disease were reported to be significantly enriched in matched synovial fluid samples from ankylosing spondylitis patients. Disease-linked clones displayed a CD8+ phenotype and appeared relatively rarely in peripheral blood. Ankylosing spondylitis blood appeared to be characterized by a TCR beta motif of 8 or 9 highly homologous variants.

About this clonotype itself: Its target is unknown.

For TCR beta, libraries came from quantitative 5'-RACE with molecular barcodes. In TCRdb, the 5' RACE reads were re-called with MiXCR into one record per CDR3 protein. The sample contains about 360,000 distinct CDR3 sequences, 20% to 25% of which appear only once. Trimming took 0 bases from V and 7 from J; bases not matched to a gene: 7. The V gene's germline CDR1 is SGHRS and CDR2 YFSETQ. This CDR3 has 15 residues. This clonotype originated in a male donor with ankylosing spondylitis or in good health (not recorded which). V is TRBV5-1 and J is TRBJ2-1, with 7 bases identical to TRBD1. The sequenced sample was blood, either unsorted or a sorted T cell fraction (not recorded which). Here the CDR3 DNA reads TGCGCCAGCAGCTTGGAGGGGGACAGATCTAATGAGCAGTTCTTC. Protein: CASSLEGDRSNEQFF.